This T cell receptor beta chain was sequenced for a study of shared clonotypes between healthy human individuals. Study results and caveats: Specimens sampled were limited to blood, with tissue repertoires likely differing.

There are 16 residues in the CDR3. Germline V gene data show CDR1 as SQVTM and CDR2 as ANQGSEA. Losses at the gene ends were 7 bases for V and 6 bases for J; bases not matched to a gene: 15. The data were produced by immunoSEQ multiplex PCR, yet TCRdb's version contains in-frame clones alone and is incomplete. Seen here are about 340,000 clones, around 70% observed once, and the top ten hold about 9.4%. Every donor, a Caucasian adult, lived in Nashville, Tennessee. In regard to this clone: Antigen unknown.

The sequence came from a man aged 25-45 years in good health. The sample was memory CD4+ T cells sorted from blood. Documented subset: CD45RA-negative fraction. This chain links TRBV29-1 with TRBJ2-1; TRBD2 matches at 10 bases. CDR3 in amino acids: CSGKASGSLGSNEQFF. CDR3 sequence (DNA): TGCAGCGGTAAGGCTAGCGGGAGTCTAGGGAGCAATGAGCAGTTCTTC.